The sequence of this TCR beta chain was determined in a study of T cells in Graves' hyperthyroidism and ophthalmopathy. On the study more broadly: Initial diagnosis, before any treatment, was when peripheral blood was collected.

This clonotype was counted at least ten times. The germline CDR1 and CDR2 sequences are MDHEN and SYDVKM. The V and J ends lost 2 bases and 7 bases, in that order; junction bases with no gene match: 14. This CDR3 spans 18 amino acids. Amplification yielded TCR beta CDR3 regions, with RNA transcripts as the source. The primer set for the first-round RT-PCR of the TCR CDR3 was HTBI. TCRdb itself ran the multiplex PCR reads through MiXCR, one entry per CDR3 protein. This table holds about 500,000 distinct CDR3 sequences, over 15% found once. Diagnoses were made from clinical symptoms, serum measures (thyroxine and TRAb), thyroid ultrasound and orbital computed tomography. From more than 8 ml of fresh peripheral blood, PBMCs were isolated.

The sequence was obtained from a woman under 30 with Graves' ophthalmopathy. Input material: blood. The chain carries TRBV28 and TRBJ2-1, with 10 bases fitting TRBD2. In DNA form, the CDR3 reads TGTGCCAGCAGTTTAATGGGGGGCTGGACTAGCGGATTGAATGAGCAGTTCTTC. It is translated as CASSLMGGWTSGLNEQFF.